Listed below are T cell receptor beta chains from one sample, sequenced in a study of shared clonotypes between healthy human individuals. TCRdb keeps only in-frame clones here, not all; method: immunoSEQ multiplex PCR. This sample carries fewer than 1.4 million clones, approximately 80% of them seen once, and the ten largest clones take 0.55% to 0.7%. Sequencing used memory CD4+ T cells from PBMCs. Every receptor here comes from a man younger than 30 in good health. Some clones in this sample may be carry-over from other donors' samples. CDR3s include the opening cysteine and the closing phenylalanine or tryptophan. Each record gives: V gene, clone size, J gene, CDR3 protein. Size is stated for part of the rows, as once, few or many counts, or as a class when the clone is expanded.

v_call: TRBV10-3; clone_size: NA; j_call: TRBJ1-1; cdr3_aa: CAITDGWNTEAFF
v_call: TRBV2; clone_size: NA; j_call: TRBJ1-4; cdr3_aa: CASNPMGGDRGGQKLFF
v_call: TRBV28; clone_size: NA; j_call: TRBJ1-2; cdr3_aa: CASSRAGTYGYTF
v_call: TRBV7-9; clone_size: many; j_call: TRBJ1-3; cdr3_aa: CASSWGTGRSGNTIYF
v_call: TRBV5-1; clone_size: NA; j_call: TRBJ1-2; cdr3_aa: CASSLEAGGGYGYTF
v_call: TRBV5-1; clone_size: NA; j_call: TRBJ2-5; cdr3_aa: CASVTGQGGPETQYF
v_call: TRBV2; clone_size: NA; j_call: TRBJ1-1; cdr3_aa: CASSEGSNTEAFF
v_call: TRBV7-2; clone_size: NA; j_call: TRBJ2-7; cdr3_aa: CASSPRGPSGDEQYF
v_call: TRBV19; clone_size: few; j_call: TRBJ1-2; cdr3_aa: CASSSPGQGYNGYTF
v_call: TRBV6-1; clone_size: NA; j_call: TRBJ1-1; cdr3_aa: CASRSTTANTEAFF
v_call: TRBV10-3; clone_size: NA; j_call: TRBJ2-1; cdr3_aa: CAISPGTSLYNEQFF
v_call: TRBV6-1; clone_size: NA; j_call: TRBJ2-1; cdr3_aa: CASERGYNEQFF
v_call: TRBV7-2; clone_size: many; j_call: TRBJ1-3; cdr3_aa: CASSPRVGSGNTIYF
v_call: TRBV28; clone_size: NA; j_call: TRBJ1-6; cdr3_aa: CASSSGINSPLHF
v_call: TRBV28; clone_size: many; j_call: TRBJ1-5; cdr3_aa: CASSATDQPQHF
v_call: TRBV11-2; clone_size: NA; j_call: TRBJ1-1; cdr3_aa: CASSPSAERVAFF
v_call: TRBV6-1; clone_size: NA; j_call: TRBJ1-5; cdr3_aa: CAGGQESNQPQHF
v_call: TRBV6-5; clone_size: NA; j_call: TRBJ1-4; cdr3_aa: CASSYNTGGSGKLFF
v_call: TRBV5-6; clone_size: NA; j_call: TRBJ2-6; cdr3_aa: CASSLLSVSGANVLTF
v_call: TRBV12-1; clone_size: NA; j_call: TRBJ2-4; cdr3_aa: CASSFGGLAGGQSSAKNIQYF
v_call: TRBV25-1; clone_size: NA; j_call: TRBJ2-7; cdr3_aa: CASSESRGLSYEQYF
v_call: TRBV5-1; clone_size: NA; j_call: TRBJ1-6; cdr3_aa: CASSLGSGASPLHF
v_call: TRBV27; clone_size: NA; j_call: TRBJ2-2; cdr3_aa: CASSSVQRGSDRGGELFF
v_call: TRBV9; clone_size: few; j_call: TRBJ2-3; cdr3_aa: CASSLGWSTTDTQYF